These 27 T cell receptor beta chains were sequenced from one sample in a study of T cell responses to AZD1222 COVID-19 vaccine listed by TCRdb under 2021. Library preparation used the immunoSEQ multiplex PCR assay. The source is immuneACCESS, and TCRdb retained only in-frame sequences with V and J called. Part of the clones is not carried over; for the studies checked, unresolved V genes explain less than half of this, and the remainder is unexplained. The sample data list 100,000 or so clones, and approximately 92% of these were observed just once. The biggest ten clones account for roughly 1.1% of the sample. Interpreted using the paper, the time point label stands for: baseline before first vaccination. Source: peripheral blood, taken on day 0 of AZD1222 vaccination. Receptors originate from an adult in good health.

This chain joins TRBV29-1 and TRBJ1-1; possibly TRBD1 for D (5 bases). The CDR3 consists of 12 residues. The germline V and J ends were trimmed by 2 bases and 4 bases, with 8 bases remaining between them. CDR1 SQVTM and CDR2 ANQGSEA come from the germline V gene. This CDR3 reads CSVELRVTEAFF. DNA for the CDR3: TGCAGCGTTGAACTCAGGGTCACTGAAGCTTTCTTT.

This chain connects TRBV30 to TRBJ2-7; D unresolved. CDR3 size: 12 residues. Germline-derived CDR1 and CDR2 are GTSNPN and SVGIG (reference sequence). Trimming took 0 bases from V and 2 from J, leaving 5 bases between them. The CDR3 protein is CAWSVSTYEQYF. For the CDR3, the DNA is TGTGCCTGGAGTGTTAGTACCTACGAGCAGTACTTC.

The V gene is TRBV11-3, the J gene TRBJ2-3; D gene unclear. The V gene's germline CDR1 is SGHNT and CDR2 YENEEA. The V gene lost 4 bases and the J gene lost 0 bases, with 17 bases spanning the gap. This CDR3 is built from 17 residues. The CDR3: CASSSSRGGPSTDTQYF. The CDR3, as DNA: TGTGCCAGCAGCTCTTCTAGAGGTGGACCAAGCACAGATACGCAGTATTTT.

The chain couples TRBV27 to TRBJ1-4; D gene unclear. The V end lost 2 bases, the J end lost 8 bases, and 15 bases lay between the germline ends. Germline V gene lookup returns CDR1 MNHEY and CDR2 SMNVEV (reference sequence). This CDR3 has 15 residues. The CDR3 sequence is CASSLNAGAEEKLFF. DNA for the CDR3: TGTGCCAGCAGTTTAAATGCAGGTGCTGAGGAAAAACTGTTTTTT.

V and J are TRBV6-2 or TRBV6-3 and TRBJ1-4; D not resolved. V was shortened by 6 bases and J by 7 bases, with 9 bases between the two germline ends. The length of the CDR3 is 12 residues. Per the germline V gene, CDR1 is MNHEY and CDR2 is SVGEGT. The CDR3 here is CASSHKGEKLFF. Here the CDR3 DNA reads TGTGCCAGCAGCCACAAAGGTGAAAAACTGTTTTTT.

The V gene is TRBV5-1, the J gene TRBJ2-5, with 9 bases fitting TRBD1. CDR3 size: 15 residues. V shed 3 bases, J shed 5 bases, and the junction held 8 bases outside the gene matches. Germline V lookup: CDR1 SGHRS, CDR2 YFSETQ. The DNA for the CDR3 is TGCGCCAGCAGCTCCCGGACAGGGGATATCGAGACCCAGTACTTC. It specifies CASSSRTGDIETQYF.

This rearrangement joins TRBV13 to TRBJ2-2; perhaps D is TRBD1 or TRBD2 (6 bases each). This CDR3 has 14 amino acids. From germline, CDR1 is PRHDT and CDR2 FYEKMQ (reference sequence). Trimming took 8 bases from V and 2 from J, leaving 12 bases between them. As DNA, the CDR3 is TGTGCCAGCGCCCCGGGGGCCAACACCGGGGAGCTGTTTTTT. Protein sequence: CASAPGANTGELFF.

The chain is built from TRBV30 and TRBJ2-1; D may match TRBD1 or TRBD2 (5 bases each). Germline V gene sequence: CDR1 GTSNPN, CDR2 SVGIG (reference sequence). The CDR3 loop spans 14 amino acids. V was cut by 4 bases and J by 9 bases, with 19 bases left in between. CDR3 region: CAWKTGTGVGEQFF. CDR3 nucleotide sequence: TGTGCCTGGAAAACTGGGACCGGCGTCGGTGAGCAGTTCTTC.

This chain joins TRBV10-1 and TRBJ1-5; TRBD1 matches 8 bases. The CDR3 length is 16 residues. From germline, CDR1 is WNHNN and CDR2 SYGVQD (reference sequence). The trim removed 10 bases at V and 7 bases at J, leaving 18 bases unmatched. The CDR3 coding sequence is TGCGCCAACAATAACGGGGGTTACAGGGGGTACCAGCCCCAGCATTTT. It translates to CANNNGGYRGYQPQHF.

The genes are TRBV10-3 and TRBJ2-1; D unresolved. CDR3 size: 15 residues. In germline, CDR1 is ENHRY, CDR2 SYGVKD. The V and J ends lost 2 bases and 5 bases respectively, with 13 bases between them. The CDR3 protein is CAISEGRVGNNEQFF. In DNA form, the CDR3 reads TGTGCCATCAGTGAGGGGCGAGTGGGGAACAATGAGCAGTTCTTC.

The rearrangement uses TRBV11-2 and TRBJ2-7, with D perhaps matching TRBD1 or TRBD2 (5 bases each). The germline CDR1 and CDR2 sequences are SGHAT and FQNNGV. Trimming pared 7 bases from V and 6 bases from J, leaving 16 bases between. The CDR3 length is 13 residues. CDR3 DNA sequence: TGTGCCAGCATCGGGATGGGGGTGGGCGAGCAGTACTTC. Translated, it gives CASIGMGVGEQYF.

This chain uses TRBV9 with TRBJ2-7, with 7 bases matching TRBD1. V was clipped by 3 bases and J by 0 bases; unmatched bases: 3. The CDR3 totals 14 residues. Germline loops: CDR1 SGDLS, CDR2 YYNGEE. The CDR3 nucleotides are TGTGCCAGCAGCGCCCGACAGGGCTCCTACGAGCAGTACTTC. Its protein product is CASSARQGSYEQYF.

J is TRBJ1-1 and V is TRBV7-2; no reliable D call. Germline V gives CDR1 SGHTA, CDR2 FQGNSA. V was shortened by 2 bases and J by 6 bases, with 13 bases between the two germline ends. This CDR3 contains 14 residues. The CDR3: CASSLYHVGAEAFF. CDR3 coding DNA: TGTGCCAGCAGCTTATACCATGTTGGGGCTGAAGCTTTCTTT.

This chain links TRBV11-2 with TRBJ2-5; D is possibly TRBD1 or TRBD2 (5 bases each). The germline CDR1 and CDR2 sequences are SGHAT and FQNNGV. The V end lost 3 bases, the J end lost 2 bases, and 7 bases lay between the germline ends. This CDR3 has 13 amino acids. The CDR3 loop is CASSLWGQETQYF. The CDR3 DNA reads as TGTGCCAGCAGCTTGTGGGGGCAAGAGACCCAGTACTTC.

V usage is TRBV30 and J usage is TRBJ2-7; D is tentatively TRBD1 or TRBD2 (5 bases each). From germline, CDR1 is GTSNPN and CDR2 SVGIG (reference sequence). This CDR3 spans 12 amino acids. V lost 8 bases and J lost 3, with 14 bases in between. The CDR3 is CALLGDSYEQYF. Written as DNA, the CDR3 is TGTGCCCTCTTGGGAGACAGCTACGAGCAGTACTTC.

The chain links TRBV4-2 to TRBJ2-7; D perhaps matches TRBD2 (6 bases). V lost 4 bases and J 2 bases, leaving 15 bases between the germline ends. The CDR3 sequence is 15 residues long. CDR1 and CDR2 from the germline V gene are LGHNA and YNFKEQ. The CDR3 spells CASSPGVEGPYEQYF. CDR3 DNA: TGTGCCAGCAGCCCGGGCGTGGAGGGCCCCTACGAGCAGTACTTC.

The rearrangement links TRBV6-2 or TRBV6-3 to TRBJ1-5, with TRBD1 matching 9 bases. Per the germline V gene, CDR1 is MNHEY and CDR2 is SVGEGT. V lost 5 bases and J lost 6; bases outside the gene matches: 14. The CDR3 sequence is 17 residues long. CDR3 DNA sequence: TGTGCCAGCAGTCCGACCATGGGACAGGGCAAAGGTCAGCCCCAGCATTTT. Translating gives CASSPTMGQGKGQPQHF.

This clone was detected only a few times. The chain joins TRBV2 to TRBJ1-6, with D hard to call. V was trimmed by 6 bases and J by 0 bases, leaving 6 bases between them. Germline assignment: CDR1 SNHLY and CDR2 FYNNEI. The CDR3 runs 14 residues. The DNA of the CDR3 is TGTGCCAGCAGGGTCGGCTCCTATAATTCACCCCTCCACTTT. Protein: CASRVGSYNSPLHF.

This sequence joins TRBV4-1 and TRBJ1-6; tentative D call: TRBD1 (5 bases). Per germline, CDR1 MGHRA and CDR2 YSYEKL. This CDR3 spans 16 amino acids. V gave up 0 bases and J gave up 13 bases, with 19 bases separating them. The CDR3 spells CASSQEARGAAGPLHF. The DNA for the CDR3 is TGCGCCAGCAGCCAAGAGGCGAGAGGGGCCGCCGGTCCCCTCCACTTT.

The chain is built from TRBV11-3 and TRBJ2-3, with 9 bases identical to TRBD2. Germline V gene data show CDR1 as SGHNT and CDR2 as YENEEA. CDR3 length equals 17 residues. V lost 5 bases, J lost 4 bases, and 13 bases stayed unmatched. The CDR3 spells CASSPLFGGGAADTQYF. The CDR3 nucleotides read TGTGCCAGCAGCCCCCTTTTCGGCGGGGGGGCTGCAGATACGCAGTATTTT.

The rearrangement joins TRBV3-1 (or the pseudogene TRBV3-2) to TRBJ2-2, with no clear D. There are 13 residues in the CDR3. V was pared by 0 bases and J by 6 bases, with 5 bases between. Germline assignment: CDR1 LGHDT and CDR2 YNNKEL (reference sequence). The CDR3 DNA is TGTGCCAGCAGCCAAGAGATAGCCGGGGAGCTGTTTTTT. Residues: CASSQEIAGELFF.

The chain employs TRBV5-4 and TRBJ1-6; 7 bases fit TRBD1. Trimming cost V 3 bases and J 8 bases; bases outside gene matches: 5. Per the germline V gene, CDR1 is SGHNT and CDR2 is YYREEE (reference sequence). This CDR3 has 14 amino acids. DNA for the CDR3: TGTGCCAGCAGCTCGACAGGGAATGATTCACCCCTCCACTTT. Protein: CASSSTGNDSPLHF.

The CDR3 here is CASSLGDGANYGYTF. CDR3 DNA: TGCGCCAGCAGCCTTGGGGACGGTGCTAACTATGGCTACACCTTC. The chain is built from TRBV5-1 and TRBJ1-2, with D maybe TRBD1 (5 bases). Trimming took 4 bases from V and 0 from J, leaving 13 bases between them. The CDR3 is 15 residues long. Germline CDR1 reads SGHRS; CDR2 reads YFSETQ.

The chain is built from TRBV10-1 and TRBJ2-3; no clear D. CDR1 and CDR2 (germline): WNHNN, SYGVQD (reference sequence). The ends were cut back, 9 bases at V and 3 bases at J, with 4 bases in the middle. The CDR3 has 10 amino acids. Written as DNA, the CDR3 is TGCGCCAGGGGGACAGATACGCAGTATTTT. This codes for CARGTDTQYF.

This chain uses TRBV10-3 with TRBJ2-1; D unclear. Trimming left V 0 bases short and J 8 bases short, with 8 bases between. CDR1 and CDR2 (germline): ENHRY, SYGVKD. The CDR3 extends over 13 amino acids. CDR3 in DNA: TGTGCCATCAGTGAGTCGGAACTTTATGAGCAGTTCTTC. Protein product: CAISESELYEQFF.

The chain uses TRBV30 and TRBJ1-6; TRBD1 matches 7 bases. Germline assignment: CDR1 GTSNPN and CDR2 SVGIG (reference sequence). V shed 8 bases, J shed 4 bases, and the junction held 5 bases outside the gene matches. The CDR3 sequence is 13 residues long. This CDR3 reads CAARGQYNSPLHF. The CDR3 coding sequence is TGTGCCGCCCGGGGACAGTATAATTCACCCCTCCACTTT.

The J gene is TRBJ1-5, the V gene TRBV10-2, with 8 positions matching TRBD1. The CDR3 length is 13 residues. Per germline, CDR1 WSHSY and CDR2 SAAADI. The junction had 4 bases not matched to a gene; V was cut back by 6 bases and J by 6 bases. CDR3 amino acids: CASSVTGGQPQHF. The DNA for the CDR3 is TGCGCCAGCAGCGTCACAGGGGGTCAGCCCCAGCATTTT.